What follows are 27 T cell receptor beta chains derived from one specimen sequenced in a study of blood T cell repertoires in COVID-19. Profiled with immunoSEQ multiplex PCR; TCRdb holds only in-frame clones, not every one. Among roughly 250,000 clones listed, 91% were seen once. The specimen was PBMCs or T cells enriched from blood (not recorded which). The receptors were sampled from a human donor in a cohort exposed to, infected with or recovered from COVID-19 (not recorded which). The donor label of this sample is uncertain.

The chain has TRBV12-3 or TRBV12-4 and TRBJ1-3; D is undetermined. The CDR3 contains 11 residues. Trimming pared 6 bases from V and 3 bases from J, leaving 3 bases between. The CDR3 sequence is CASSGGNTIYF. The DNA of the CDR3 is TGTGCCAGCAGCGGTGGAAACACCATATATTTT.

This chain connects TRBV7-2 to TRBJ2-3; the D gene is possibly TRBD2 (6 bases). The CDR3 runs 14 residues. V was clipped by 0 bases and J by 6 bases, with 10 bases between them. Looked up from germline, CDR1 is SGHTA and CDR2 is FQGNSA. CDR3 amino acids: CASSLARRADTQYF. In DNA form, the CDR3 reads TGTGCCAGCAGCTTAGCGAGGAGGGCGGATACGCAGTATTTT.

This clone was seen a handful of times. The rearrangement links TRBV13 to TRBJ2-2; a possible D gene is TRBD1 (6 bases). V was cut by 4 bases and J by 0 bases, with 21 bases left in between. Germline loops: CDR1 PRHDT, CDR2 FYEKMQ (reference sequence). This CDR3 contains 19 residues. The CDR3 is CASSSSAVGAPANTGELFF. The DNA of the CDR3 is TGTGCCAGCAGCTCCTCCGCAGTGGGGGCCCCCGCGAACACCGGGGAGCTGTTTTTT.

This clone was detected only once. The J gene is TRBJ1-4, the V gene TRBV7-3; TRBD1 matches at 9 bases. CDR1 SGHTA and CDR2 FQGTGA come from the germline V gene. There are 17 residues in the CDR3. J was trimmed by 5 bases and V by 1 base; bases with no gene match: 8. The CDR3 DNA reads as TGTGCCAGCAGCTTAAGGGAGAGACAGGGGGGAAATGAAAAACTGTTTTTT. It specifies CASSLRERQGGNEKLFF. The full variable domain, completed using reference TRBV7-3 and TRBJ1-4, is GAGVSQTPSNKVTEKGKYVELRCDPISGHTALYWYRQSLGQGPEFLIYFQGTGAADDSGLPNDRFFAVRPEGSVSTLKIQRTERGDSAVYLCASSLRERQGGNEKLFFGSGTQLSVL.

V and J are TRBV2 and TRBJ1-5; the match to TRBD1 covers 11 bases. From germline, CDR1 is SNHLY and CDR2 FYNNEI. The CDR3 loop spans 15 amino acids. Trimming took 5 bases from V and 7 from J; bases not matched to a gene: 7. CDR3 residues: CASSRTGGDGQPQHF. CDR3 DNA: TGTGCCAGCAGTCGGACAGGGGGCGATGGACAGCCCCAGCATTTT.

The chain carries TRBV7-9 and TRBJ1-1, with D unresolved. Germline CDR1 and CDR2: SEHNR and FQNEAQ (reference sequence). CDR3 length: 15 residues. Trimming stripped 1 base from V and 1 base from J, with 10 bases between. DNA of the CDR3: TGTGCCAGCAGCTTAGGGAACGGGGAGAACACTGAAGCTTTCTTT. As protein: CASSLGNGENTEAFF.

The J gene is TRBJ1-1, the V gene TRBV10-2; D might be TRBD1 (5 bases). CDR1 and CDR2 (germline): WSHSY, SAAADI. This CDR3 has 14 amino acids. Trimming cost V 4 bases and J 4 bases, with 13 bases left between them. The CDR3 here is CASSGWGPGTEAFF. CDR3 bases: TGCGCCAGCAGTGGTTGGGGCCCGGGCACTGAAGCTTTCTTT.

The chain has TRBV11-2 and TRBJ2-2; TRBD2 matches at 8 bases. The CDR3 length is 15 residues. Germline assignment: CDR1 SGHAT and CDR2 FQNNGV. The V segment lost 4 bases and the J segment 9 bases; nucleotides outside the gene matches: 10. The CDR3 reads CASSSRGGAMRELFF. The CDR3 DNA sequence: TGTGCCAGCAGCTCCCGGGGGGGGGCGATGCGGGAGCTGTTTTTT.

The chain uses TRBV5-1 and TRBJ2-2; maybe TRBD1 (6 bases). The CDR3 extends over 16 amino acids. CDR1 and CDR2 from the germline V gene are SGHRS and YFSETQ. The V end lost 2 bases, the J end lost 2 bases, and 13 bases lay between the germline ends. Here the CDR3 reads CASSLDRLSNTGELFF. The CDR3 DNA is TGCGCCAGCAGCTTAGACAGGCTCAGTAACACCGGGGAGCTGTTTTTT. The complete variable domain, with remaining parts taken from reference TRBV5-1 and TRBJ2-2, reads KAGVTQTPRYLIKTRGQQVTLSCSPISGHRSVSWYQQTPGQGLQFLFEYFSETQRNKGNFPGRFSGRQFSNSRSEMNVSTLELGDSALYLCASSLDRLSNTGELFFGEGSRLTVL.

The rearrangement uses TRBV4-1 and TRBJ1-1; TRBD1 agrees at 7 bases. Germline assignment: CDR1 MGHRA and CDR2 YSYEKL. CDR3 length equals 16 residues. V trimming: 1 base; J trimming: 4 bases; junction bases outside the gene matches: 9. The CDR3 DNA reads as TGCGCCAGCAGCCAAGTACCCAGGGGGGCGGGCACTGAAGCTTTCTTT. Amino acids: CASSQVPRGAGTEAFF.

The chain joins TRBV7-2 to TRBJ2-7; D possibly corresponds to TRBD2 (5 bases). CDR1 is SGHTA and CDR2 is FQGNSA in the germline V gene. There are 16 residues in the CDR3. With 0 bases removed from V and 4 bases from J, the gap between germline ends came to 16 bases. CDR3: CASSLAAGGGPYEQYF. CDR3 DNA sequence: TGTGCCAGCAGCTTAGCGGCGGGTGGCGGCCCGTACGAGCAGTACTTC.

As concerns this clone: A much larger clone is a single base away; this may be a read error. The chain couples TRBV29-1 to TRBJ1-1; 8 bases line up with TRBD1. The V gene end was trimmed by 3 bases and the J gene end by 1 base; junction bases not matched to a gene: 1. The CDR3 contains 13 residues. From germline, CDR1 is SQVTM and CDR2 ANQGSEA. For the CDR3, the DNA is TGCAGCGTTGAGGGACAGGAGAACACTGAAGCTTTCTTT. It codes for CSVEGQENTEAFF.

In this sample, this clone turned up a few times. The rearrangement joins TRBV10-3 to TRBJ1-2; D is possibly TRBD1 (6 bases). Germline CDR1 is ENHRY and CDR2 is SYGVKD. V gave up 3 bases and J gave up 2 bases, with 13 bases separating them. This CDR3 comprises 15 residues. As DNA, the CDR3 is TGTGCCATCAGTGACCAGGGGAGGGCAAACTATGGCTACACCTTC. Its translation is CAISDQGRANYGYTF.

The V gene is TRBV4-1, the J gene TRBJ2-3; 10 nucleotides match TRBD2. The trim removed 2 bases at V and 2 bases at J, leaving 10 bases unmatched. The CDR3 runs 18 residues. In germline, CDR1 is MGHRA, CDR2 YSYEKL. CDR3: CASSQKVVAGGVTDTQYF. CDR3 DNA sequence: TGCGCCAGCAGCCAAAAAGTGGTAGCGGGGGGCGTCACAGATACGCAGTATTTT.

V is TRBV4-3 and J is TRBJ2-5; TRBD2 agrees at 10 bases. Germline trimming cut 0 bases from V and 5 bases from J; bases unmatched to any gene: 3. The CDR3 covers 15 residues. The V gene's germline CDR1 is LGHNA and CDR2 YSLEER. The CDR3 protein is CASSQELAGLETQYF. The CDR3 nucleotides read TGCGCCAGCAGCCAAGAACTAGCGGGGCTCGAGACCCAGTACTTC.

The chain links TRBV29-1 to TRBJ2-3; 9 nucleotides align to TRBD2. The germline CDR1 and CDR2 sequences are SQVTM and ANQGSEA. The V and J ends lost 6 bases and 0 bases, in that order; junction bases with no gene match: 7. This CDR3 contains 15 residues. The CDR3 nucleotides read TGCAGCGTGGTTTTGCTAGCGGGGAGCACAGATACGCAGTATTTT. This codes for CSVVLLAGSTDTQYF.

The CDR3 reads CASHSGTEAFF. For the CDR3, the DNA is TGTGCCAGTCATTCGGGCACTGAAGCTTTCTTT. The rearrangement joins TRBV19 to TRBJ1-1; D unresolved. The CDR3 consists of 11 residues. Germline values: CDR1 LNHDA, CDR2 SQIVND (reference sequence). Trimming removed 8 bases from V and 4 bases from J, with 8 bases in between.

The CDR3 nucleotides are TGCGCCAGCAGCCCCCGGACAGGTGGGGGCAATGAGCAGTTCTTC. As protein: CASSPRTGGGNEQFF. This chain links TRBV4-1 with TRBJ2-1; 7 bases align to TRBD1. This CDR3 region has 15 residues. CDR1 and CDR2 from the germline V gene are MGHRA and YSYEKL. V shed 4 bases, J shed 6 bases, and the junction held 9 bases outside the gene matches.

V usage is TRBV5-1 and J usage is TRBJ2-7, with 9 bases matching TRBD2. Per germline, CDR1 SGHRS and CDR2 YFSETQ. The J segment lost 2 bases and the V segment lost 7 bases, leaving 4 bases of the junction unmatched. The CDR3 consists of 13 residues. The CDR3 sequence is CASSSGATYEQYF. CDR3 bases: TGCGCCAGCTCTAGCGGGGCAACCTACGAGCAGTACTTC.

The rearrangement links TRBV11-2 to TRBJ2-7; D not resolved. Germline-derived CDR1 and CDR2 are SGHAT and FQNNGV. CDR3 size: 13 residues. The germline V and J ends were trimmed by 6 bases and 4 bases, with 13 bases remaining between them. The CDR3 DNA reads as TGTGCCAGCAGTCTAGAGGCGGTATACGAGCAGTACTTC. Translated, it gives CASSLEAVYEQYF.

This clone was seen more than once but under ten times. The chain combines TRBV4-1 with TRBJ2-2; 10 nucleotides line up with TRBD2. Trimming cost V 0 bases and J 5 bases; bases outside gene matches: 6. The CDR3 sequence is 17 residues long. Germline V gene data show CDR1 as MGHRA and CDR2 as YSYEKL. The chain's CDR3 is CASSQDMASGGTGELFF. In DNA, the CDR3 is TGCGCCAGCAGCCAAGATATGGCTAGCGGGGGAACCGGGGAGCTGTTTTTT.

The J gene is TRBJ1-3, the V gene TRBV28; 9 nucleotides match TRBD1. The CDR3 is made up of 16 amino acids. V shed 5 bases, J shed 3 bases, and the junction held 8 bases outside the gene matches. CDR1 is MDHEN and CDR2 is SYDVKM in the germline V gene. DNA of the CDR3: TGTGCCAGCAGTACCTGGGACAGGGTCAGTGGAAACACCATATATTTT. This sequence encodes CASSTWDRVSGNTIYF.

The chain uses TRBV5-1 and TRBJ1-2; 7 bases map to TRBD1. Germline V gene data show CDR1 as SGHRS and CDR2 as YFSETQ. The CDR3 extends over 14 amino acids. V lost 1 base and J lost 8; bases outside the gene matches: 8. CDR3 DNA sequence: TGCGCCAGCAGCTTGACGGGGACAGACGACGGCTACACCTTC. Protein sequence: CASSLTGTDDGYTF. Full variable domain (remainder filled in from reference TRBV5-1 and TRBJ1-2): KAGVTQTPRYLIKTRGQQVTLSCSPISGHRSVSWYQQTPGQGLQFLFEYFSETQRNKGNFPGRFSGRQFSNSRSEMNVSTLELGDSALYLCASSLTGTDDGYTFGSGTRLTVV.

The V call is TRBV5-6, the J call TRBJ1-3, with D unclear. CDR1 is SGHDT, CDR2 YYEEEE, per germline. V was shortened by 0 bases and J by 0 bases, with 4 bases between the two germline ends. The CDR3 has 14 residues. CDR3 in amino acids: CASSLGYSGNTIYF. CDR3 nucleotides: TGTGCCAGCAGCTTGGGCTACTCTGGAAACACCATATATTTT.

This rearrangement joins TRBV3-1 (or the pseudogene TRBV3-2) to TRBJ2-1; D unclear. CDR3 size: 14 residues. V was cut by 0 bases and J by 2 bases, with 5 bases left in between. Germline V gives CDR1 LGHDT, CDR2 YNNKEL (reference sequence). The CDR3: CASSQDSAYNEQFF. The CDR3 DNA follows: TGTGCCAGCAGCCAAGACAGCGCCTACAATGAGCAGTTCTTC.

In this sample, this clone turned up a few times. The CDR3 loop is CASSPQVNYEQYF. CDR3 sequence (DNA): TGTGCCAGCAGTCCCCAGGTGAACTACGAGCAGTACTTC. The gene calls are TRBV27 and TRBJ2-7; unclear D gene. V lost 5 bases, J lost 3 bases, and 11 bases lay in between. The CDR3 length is 13 residues. The germline CDR1 and CDR2 sequences are MNHEY and SMNVEV (reference sequence).

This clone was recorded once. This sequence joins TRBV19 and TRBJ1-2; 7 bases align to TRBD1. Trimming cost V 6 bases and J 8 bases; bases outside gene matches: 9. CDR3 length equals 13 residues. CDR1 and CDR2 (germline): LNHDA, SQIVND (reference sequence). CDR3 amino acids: CASSPQTGDGYTF. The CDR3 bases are TGTGCCAGTAGCCCCCAAACAGGGGACGGCTACACCTTC.